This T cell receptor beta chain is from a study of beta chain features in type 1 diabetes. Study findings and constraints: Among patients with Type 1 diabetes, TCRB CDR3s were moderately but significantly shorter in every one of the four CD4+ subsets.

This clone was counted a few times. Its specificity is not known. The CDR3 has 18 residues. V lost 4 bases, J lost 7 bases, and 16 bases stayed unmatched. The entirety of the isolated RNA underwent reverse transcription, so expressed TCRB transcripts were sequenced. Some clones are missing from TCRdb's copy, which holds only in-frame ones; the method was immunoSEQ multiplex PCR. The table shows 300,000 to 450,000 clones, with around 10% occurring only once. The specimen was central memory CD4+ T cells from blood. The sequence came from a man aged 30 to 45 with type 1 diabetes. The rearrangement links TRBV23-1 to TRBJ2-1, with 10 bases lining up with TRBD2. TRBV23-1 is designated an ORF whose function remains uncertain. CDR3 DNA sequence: TGCGCCAGCAGTCGACCCCGACGTCTAGCGGGAGAGGGGAATGAGCAGTTCTTC. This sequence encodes CASSRPRRLAGEGNEQFF.